This T cell receptor (beta chain) was identified in a study of PD-L1 blockade in urothelial cancer. Across the study: Men with urothelial cancer arising in the bladder made up about 85% of the roughly 29 patients. Findings of the study overall: Expansion of tumor-associated blood clones at 3 weeks was greater in durable-benefit patients.

CDR3 length: 14 residues. In germline, CDR1 is SGHVS, CDR2 FQNEAQ. Unmatched junction bases numbered 3, after V lost 8 bases and J lost 0 bases. On this clone: Its antigen is undetermined.

Repertoires were generated with immunoSEQ multiplex PCR, while TCRdb's copy carries only in-frame clones and drops some. The table includes around 40,000 clones, approximately 90% detected once. The source is a man aged 55 to 70 with urothelial cancer. V and J are TRBV7-8 and TRBJ2-1, with TRBD1 matching 8 bases. The sample consisted of PBMCs, taken around atezolizumab (anti-PD-L1) treatment. The DNA of the CDR3 is TGTGCCAGCGCAGGGGGCCTCTCCTACAATGAGCAGTTCTTC. Its translation is CASAGGLSYNEQFF.